This T cell receptor beta chain was identified in a study of shared clonotypes between healthy human individuals. CD45RO-negative cells were positively selected for CCR7, leaving out terminally differentiated effector memory CD45RA+ cells. This clone has a single count. The antigen is undetermined. Trimming removed 5 bases from V and 3 bases from J; junction bases left unmatched: 9. This CDR3 spans 15 amino acids. Germline assignment: CDR1 MNHEY and CDR2 SMNVEV (reference sequence). Study-wide findings and caveats: Clonotypes shared by all four sorted-subset donors had higher generation probabilities than non-shared clonotypes.

Assay used: immunoSEQ multiplex PCR; TCRdb lists only in-frame clones, some missing. The sample consists of millions of clones, about 92% of them appearing once. The source is a man in his late teens or twenties in good health. Some clones in this sample may be carry-over from other donors' samples. The genes are TRBV27 and TRBJ1-2, with 7 bases that match TRBD1. Sequencing was done on a sample of naive CD8+ T cells from PBMCs. The CDR3: CASSPGGIPDYGYTF. The CDR3 coding sequence is TGTGCCAGCAGTCCAGGGGGGATCCCTGACTATGGCTACACCTTC.